Each of the 13 T cell receptor beta chains below was sequenced from the same sample in a study of blood T cells in healthy people across ages. The authors ran a second PCR of roughly 7 to 11 cycles using a sample-barcoded 5' primer and a J-beta primer mix. TCRdb processed the 5' RACE reads anew with MiXCR; each CDR3 protein has one entry. The sample yields 650,000 to 800,000 distinct CDR3 sequences, around 45% seen once. The sequenced sample consisted of blood. These receptors all stem from a man in his 60s in good health.

About this clonotype itself: A much larger clone is a single base away; this may be a read error. The genes are TRBV5-4 and TRBJ2-7, with no clear D. The germline V gene has CDR1 SGHNT and CDR2 YYREEE (reference sequence). CDR3 length equals 14 residues. With 0 bases removed from V and 2 bases from J, the gap between germline ends came to 9 bases. This CDR3 is CASSLDGAPYEQYF. CDR3 nucleotide sequence: TGTGCCAGCAGCTTGGACGGAGCCCCCTACGAGCAGTACTTC.

V gene TRBV10-1 combines with J gene TRBJ2-7, with D perhaps matching TRBD2 (5 bases). The CDR3 is 15 amino acids. Germline CDR1 is WNHNN and CDR2 is SYGVQD (reference sequence). The V end lost 0 bases, the J end lost 3 bases, and 12 bases lay between the germline ends. Written as DNA, the CDR3 is TGCGCCAGCAGTGAGTCAGGGAAGGAGGACTACGAGCAGTACTTC. Residues: CASSESGKEDYEQYF.

The chain combines TRBV3-1 with TRBJ2-5; 9 nucleotides agree with TRBD1. Germline CDR1 and CDR2: LGHDT and YNNKEL (reference sequence). V shed 3 bases, J shed 5 bases, and the junction held 7 bases outside the gene matches. This CDR3 is 15 amino acids long. The CDR3 sequence is CASSQGQGVVETQYF. For the CDR3, the DNA is TGTGCCAGCAGCCAGGGACAGGGCGTTGTGGAGACCCAGTACTTC.

V is TRBV29-1 and J is TRBJ1-2, with unresolved D. The germline V and J ends were trimmed by 0 bases and 4 bases, with 6 bases remaining between them. The CDR3 is 12 amino acids. Germline CDR1 is SQVTM and CDR2 is ANQGSEA. In DNA, the CDR3 is TGCAGCGTTGAAGACGTGATCTATGGCTACACCTTC. It is translated as CSVEDVIYGYTF.

The rearrangement links TRBV4-3 to TRBJ2-7; tentatively, D is TRBD1 (6 bases). The ends were cut back, 2 bases at V and 1 base at J, with 9 bases in the middle. The CDR3 contains 14 residues. The germline gives CDR1 LGHNA, CDR2 YSLEER. CDR3 nucleotide sequence: TGCGCCAGCAGCCAATCCACAGGGTCCTACGAGCAGTACTTC. As protein: CASSQSTGSYEQYF.

The genes are TRBV20-1 and TRBJ1-1; no firm D call. Deletions cut 3 bases from V and 5 bases from J, with 7 bases between. From germline, CDR1 is DFQATT and CDR2 SNEGSKA (reference sequence). The CDR3 is 11 amino acids. The chain's CDR3 is CSASEGTEAFF. The CDR3 nucleotides are TGCAGTGCTAGTGAGGGTACTGAAGCTTTCTTT.

The chain has TRBV20-1 and TRBJ1-2; D ambiguous. There are 14 residues in the CDR3. The germline V and J ends were trimmed by 3 bases and 0 bases, with 11 bases remaining between them. CDR1 and CDR2 from the germline V gene are DFQATT and SNEGSKA (reference sequence). This chain's CDR3 is CSASLPGANYGYTF. The CDR3 DNA sequence: TGCAGTGCTAGTCTGCCAGGAGCTAACTATGGCTACACCTTC.

The V call is TRBV29-1, the J call TRBJ1-2; TRBD1 matches 10 bases. Germline loops: CDR1 SQVTM, CDR2 ANQGSEA. Unmatched junction bases numbered 6, after V lost 6 bases and J lost 2 bases. The CDR3 totals 14 residues. CDR3 protein: CSVGRQGANYGYTF. CDR3 sequence (DNA): TGCAGCGTAGGACGACAGGGGGCGAACTATGGCTACACCTTC.

The V and J genes are TRBV5-1 and TRBJ2-1, with D possibly matching TRBD2 (5 bases). The CDR3 sequence is 15 residues long. Trimming left V 2 bases short and J 8 bases short, with 17 bases between. CDR1 and CDR2 (germline): SGHRS, YFSETQ. CDR3 sequence reads: CASSLDYLSGDEQFF. CDR3 coding DNA: TGCGCCAGCAGCTTAGACTATCTTAGTGGCGATGAGCAGTTCTTC.

The chain uses TRBV6-6 and TRBJ2-5; 10 nucleotides agree with TRBD2. The end of the DNA aligns better with TRBJ2-7, so the J call may be wrong. CDR1 is MNHNY and CDR2 is SVGAGI in the germline V gene (reference sequence). CDR3 length: 16 residues. In nucleotides, the CDR3 is TGTGCCAGCAGTGATAATCTAGCGGGGGCCCCGAACGAGCAGTACTTC. It is translated as CASSDNLAGAPNEQYF.

This clonotype was detected many times. The chain combines TRBV11-1 with TRBJ2-3, with D perhaps being TRBD1 or TRBD2 (5 bases each). V dropped 1 base and J dropped 1 base, with 9 bases sitting between them. CDR3 length: 15 residues. The V gene's germline CDR1 is SGHAT and CDR2 FQDESV (reference sequence). This CDR3 reads CASSLGGDRTDTQYF. CDR3 coding DNA: TGTGCCAGCAGCTTAGGAGGGGACCGCACAGATACGCAGTATTTT.

The rearrangement links TRBV20-1 to TRBJ2-1; D not certain. The CDR3 spans 16 residues. V lost 8 bases and J lost 0, with 20 bases in between. Germline V CDR1 and CDR2: DFQATT, SNEGSKA (reference sequence). The CDR3 region is CSNEVPHGSSYNEQFF. For the CDR3, the DNA is TGCAGTAATGAGGTTCCCCATGGCAGCTCCTACAATGAGCAGTTCTTC.

There are many counts of this clonotype. This sequence joins TRBV20-1 and TRBJ2-1, with 8 nucleotides matching TRBD2. This CDR3 spans 15 amino acids. The germline CDR1 and CDR2 sequences are DFQATT and SNEGSKA (reference sequence). Trimming removed 6 bases from V and 7 bases from J; junction bases left unmatched: 14. The CDR3 DNA follows: TGCAGTGCGAGTCCCGGGCTAGCGGGTGCGAATGAGCAGTTCTTC. The encoded protein is CSASPGLAGANEQFF.